Following are 17 T cell receptor beta chains from one sample sequenced in a study of blood T cell repertoires in COVID-19. Assay used: immunoSEQ multiplex PCR; TCRdb lists only in-frame clones, some missing. The table includes roughly 120,000 clones, roughly 80% detected once. The specimen sequenced was peripheral blood. The receptors originated from a man aged 50 to 59 with acute or convalescent COVID-19.

The V call is TRBV29-1, the J call TRBJ2-1; tentative D call: TRBD2 (7 bases). The CDR3 is made up of 14 amino acids. V was cut by 4 bases and J by 5 bases, with 15 bases left in between. Germline V gene lookup returns CDR1 SQVTM and CDR2 ANQGSEA. DNA for the CDR3: TGCAGCGTTGGGAGGGGCGGGGGCCACAATGAGCAGTTCTTC. Translation: CSVGRGGGHNEQFF.

The J gene is TRBJ2-7, the V gene TRBV4-1; 7 bases are a match to TRBD2. The germline gives CDR1 MGHRA, CDR2 YSYEKL. The CDR3 contains 14 residues. After removal of 0 bases from V and 4 bases from J, the junction contained 3 bases not matched to a gene. CDR3 sequence (DNA): TGCGCCAGCAGCCAAGATGCGGGGGTGTACGAGCAGTACTTC. It specifies CASSQDAGVYEQYF.

V gene TRBV2 combines with J gene TRBJ1-3; D not resolved. This CDR3 is built from 14 residues. The V end lost 8 bases, the J end lost 0 bases, and 11 bases lay between the germline ends. CDR1 and CDR2 from the germline V gene are SNHLY and FYNNEI. The CDR3 DNA follows: TGTGCCAGCGGTAGTGAGTTCTCTGGAAACACCATATATTTT. Translation gives CASGSEFSGNTIYF.

This clone was found once. J is TRBJ2-1 and V is TRBV27; 7 bases fit TRBD1. The germline V gene has CDR1 MNHEY and CDR2 SMNVEV (reference sequence). The J segment lost 8 bases and the V segment lost 5 bases, leaving 12 bases of the junction unmatched. This CDR3 is built from 15 residues. The CDR3 DNA follows: TGTGCCAGCAGTCCCCGCCCGACAGGGTATGATGAGCAGTTCTTC. Protein: CASSPRPTGYDEQFF.

This chain joins TRBV7-8 and TRBJ1-1; TRBD1 matches 7 bases. Germline assignment: CDR1 SGHVS and CDR2 FQNEAQ. The J segment lost 7 bases and the V segment lost 3 bases, leaving 2 bases of the junction unmatched. CDR3 length: 12 amino acids. CDR3 sequence reads: CASSLRTGEAFF. CDR3 coding DNA: TGTGCCAGCAGCTTGAGGACAGGTGAAGCTTTCTTT.

The gene calls are TRBV6-2 or TRBV6-3 and TRBJ1-2, with a tentative D call TRBD1 (5 bases). Trimming took 5 bases from V and 4 from J, leaving 17 bases between them. CDR3 length: 15 residues. CDR1 is MNHEY and CDR2 is SVGEGT in the germline V gene. CDR3 residues: CASSTPYRSSYGYTF. CDR3 sequence (DNA): TGTGCCAGCAGTACCCCGTACAGGAGCAGCTATGGCTACACCTTC.

This chain uses TRBV5-1 with TRBJ1-2; D possibly corresponds to TRBD1 (5 bases). CDR1 and CDR2 from the germline V gene are SGHRS and YFSETQ. V was pared by 0 bases and J by 5 bases, with 8 bases between. This CDR3 spans 13 amino acids. The CDR3 region has the DNA TGCGCCAGCAGCTTGGGACAGTTTTATGGCTACACCTTC. Its protein product is CASSLGQFYGYTF.

The chain links TRBV19 to TRBJ2-3; 12 bases line up with TRBD1. J lost 1 base, V lost 4 bases, and 3 bases had no gene match. This CDR3 is 16 amino acids long. Germline V CDR1 and CDR2: LNHDA, SQIVND (reference sequence). For the CDR3, the DNA is TGTGCCAGTAGTACCGGGACAGGGGGCGGCACAGATACGCAGTATTTT. It codes for CASSTGTGGGTDTQYF.

J is TRBJ2-7 and V is TRBV12-3 or TRBV12-4, with D possibly TRBD2 on 6 matching bases. The V end lost 3 bases, the J end lost 6 bases, and 6 bases lay between the germline ends. The CDR3 loop spans 11 amino acids. CDR3 sequence: CASSLGGEQYF. The CDR3 DNA follows: TGTGCCAGCAGTTTGGGGGGCGAGCAGTACTTC.

The CDR3 DNA sequence: TGTGCCAGCAGGAGGGGACCGTCCAGGGGGGGCAATCAGCCCCAGCATTTT. This encodes CASRRGPSRGGNQPQHF. The V gene is TRBV5-8, the J gene TRBJ1-5, with TRBD1 identical over 7 bases. Per germline, CDR1 SGHTS and CDR2 YDEGEE. After removal of 5 bases from V and 2 bases from J, the junction contained 13 bases not matched to a gene. The CDR3 is made up of 17 amino acids.

The J gene is TRBJ1-1, the V gene TRBV6-5; the D gene is possibly TRBD1 (6 bases). Germline V gives CDR1 MNHEY, CDR2 SVGAGI. This CDR3 region has 15 residues. V was pared by 5 bases and J by 1 base, with 14 bases between. CDR3 region: CASSIHRVGNTEAFF. In DNA, the CDR3 is TGTGCCAGCAGTATCCACAGGGTTGGGAACACTGAAGCTTTCTTT.

V gene TRBV5-1 combines with J gene TRBJ1-3; D is uncertain. Germline V lookup: CDR1 SGHRS, CDR2 YFSETQ. The CDR3 sequence is 19 residues long. The V end was cut by 0 bases, the J end by 1 base, with 20 bases between. CDR3 residues: CASSLGPPNAGWSGNTIYF. The CDR3 bases are TGCGCCAGCAGCTTGGGTCCCCCCAACGCGGGGTGGTCTGGAAACACCATATATTTT.

This rearrangement joins TRBV5-6 to TRBJ1-3; D unclear. With 2 bases removed from V and 8 bases from J, the gap between germline ends came to 5 bases. The CDR3 is 11 amino acids. CDR1 and CDR2 (germline): SGHDT, YYEEEE. CDR3: CASSFTDTIYF. The CDR3 DNA reads as TGTGCCAGCAGCTTCACGGACACCATATATTTT.

V and J are TRBV6-2 or TRBV6-3 and TRBJ1-2, with 7 bases matching TRBD1. V was clipped by 5 bases and J by 4 bases; unmatched bases: 4. There are 13 residues in the CDR3. The germline gives CDR1 MNHEY, CDR2 SVGEGT. The CDR3 sequence: CASSRQGIYGYTF. Written as DNA, the CDR3 is TGTGCCAGCAGTCGACAGGGTATCTATGGCTACACCTTC.

The chain carries TRBV2 and TRBJ1-2; D remains ambiguous. Germline V CDR1 and CDR2: SNHLY, FYNNEI. Trimming removed 1 base from V and 13 bases from J, with 13 bases in between. The CDR3 has 12 amino acids. As DNA, the CDR3 is TGTGCCAGCAGTGAAGGACTCGGAGTGCTCACCTTC. As protein: CASSEGLGVLTF.

The rearrangement links TRBV30 to TRBJ1-6; no definite D call. Per the germline V gene, CDR1 is GTSNPN and CDR2 is SVGIG (reference sequence). V lost 2 bases and J 7 bases, leaving 9 bases between the germline ends. CDR3 length: 13 amino acids. CDR3 nucleotide sequence: TGTGCCTGGAGTTTTGAGGTGAATTCACCCCTCCACTTT. The encoded protein is CAWSFEVNSPLHF.

The chain recombines TRBV5-1 with TRBJ2-7; 9 bases fit TRBD2. Trimming took 9 bases from V and 2 from J; bases not matched to a gene: 12. CDR3 length: 15 amino acids. Germline loops: CDR1 SGHRS, CDR2 YFSETQ. CDR3 sequence reads: CANRGGGGAPYEQYV. The CDR3 DNA follows: TGCGCCAACCGCGGGGGCGGGGGGGCACCCTACGAGCAGTACGTC.